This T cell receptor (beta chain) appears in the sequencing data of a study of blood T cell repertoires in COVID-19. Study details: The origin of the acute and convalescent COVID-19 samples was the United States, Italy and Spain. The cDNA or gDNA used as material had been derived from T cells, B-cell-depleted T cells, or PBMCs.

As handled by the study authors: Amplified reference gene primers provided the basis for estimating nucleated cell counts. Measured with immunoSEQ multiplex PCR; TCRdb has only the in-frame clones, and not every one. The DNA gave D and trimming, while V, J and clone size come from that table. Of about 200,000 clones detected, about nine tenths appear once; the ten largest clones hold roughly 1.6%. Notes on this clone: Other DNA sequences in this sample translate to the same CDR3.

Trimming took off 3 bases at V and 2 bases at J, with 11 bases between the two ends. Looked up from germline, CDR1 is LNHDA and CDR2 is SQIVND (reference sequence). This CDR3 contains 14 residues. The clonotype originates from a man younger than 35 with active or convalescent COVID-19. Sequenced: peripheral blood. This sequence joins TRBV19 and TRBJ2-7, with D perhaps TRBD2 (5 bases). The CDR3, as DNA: TGTGCCAGTAGTATCGGCGGAGGACCCTACGAGCAGTACTTC. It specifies CASSIGGGPYEQYF. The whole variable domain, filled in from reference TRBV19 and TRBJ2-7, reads DGGITQSPKYLFRKEGQNVTLSCEQNLNHDAMYWYRQDPGQGLRLIYYSQIVNDFQKGDIAEGYSVSREKKESFPLTVTSAQKNPTAFYLCASSIGGGPYEQYFGPGTRLTVT.